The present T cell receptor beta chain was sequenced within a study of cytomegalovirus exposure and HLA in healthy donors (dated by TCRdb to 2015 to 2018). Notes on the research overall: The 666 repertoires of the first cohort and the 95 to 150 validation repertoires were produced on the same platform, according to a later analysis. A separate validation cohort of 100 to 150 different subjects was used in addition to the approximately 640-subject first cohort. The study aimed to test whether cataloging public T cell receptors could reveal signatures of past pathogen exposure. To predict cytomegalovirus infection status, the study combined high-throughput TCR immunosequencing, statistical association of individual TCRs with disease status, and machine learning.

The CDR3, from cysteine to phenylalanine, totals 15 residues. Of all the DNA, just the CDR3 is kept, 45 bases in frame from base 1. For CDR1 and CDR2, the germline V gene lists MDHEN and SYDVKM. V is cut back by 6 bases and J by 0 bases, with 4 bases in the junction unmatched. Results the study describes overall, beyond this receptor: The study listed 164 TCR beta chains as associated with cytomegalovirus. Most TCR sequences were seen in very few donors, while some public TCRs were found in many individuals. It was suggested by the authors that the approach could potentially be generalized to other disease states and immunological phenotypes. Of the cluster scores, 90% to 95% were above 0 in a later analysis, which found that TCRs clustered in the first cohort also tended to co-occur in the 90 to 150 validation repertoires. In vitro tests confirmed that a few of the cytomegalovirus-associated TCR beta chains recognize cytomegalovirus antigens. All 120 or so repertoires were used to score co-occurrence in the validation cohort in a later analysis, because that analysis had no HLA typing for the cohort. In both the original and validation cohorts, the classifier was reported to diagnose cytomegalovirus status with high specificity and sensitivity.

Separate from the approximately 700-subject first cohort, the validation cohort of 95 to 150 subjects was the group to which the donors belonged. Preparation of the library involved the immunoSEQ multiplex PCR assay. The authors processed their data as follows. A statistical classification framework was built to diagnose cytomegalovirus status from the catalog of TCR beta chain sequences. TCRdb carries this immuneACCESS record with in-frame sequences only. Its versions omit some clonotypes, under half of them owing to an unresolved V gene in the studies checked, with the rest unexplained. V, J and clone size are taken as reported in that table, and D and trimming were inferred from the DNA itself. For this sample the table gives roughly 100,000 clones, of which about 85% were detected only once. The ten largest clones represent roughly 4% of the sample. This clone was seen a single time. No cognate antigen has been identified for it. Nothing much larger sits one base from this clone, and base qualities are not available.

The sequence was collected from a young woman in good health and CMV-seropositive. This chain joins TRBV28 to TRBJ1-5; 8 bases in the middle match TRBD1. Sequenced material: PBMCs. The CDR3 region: CASSLDRDSNQPQHF. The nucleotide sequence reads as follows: TGTGCCAGCAGCCTGGACAGGGATAGCAATCAGCCCCAGCATTTT. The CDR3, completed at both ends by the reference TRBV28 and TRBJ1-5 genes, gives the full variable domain DVKVTQSSRYLVKRTGEKVFLECVQDMDHENMFWYRQDPGLGLRLIYFSYDVKMKEKGDIPEGYSVSREKKERFSLILESASTNQTSMYLCASSLDRDSNQPQHFGDGTRLSIL.